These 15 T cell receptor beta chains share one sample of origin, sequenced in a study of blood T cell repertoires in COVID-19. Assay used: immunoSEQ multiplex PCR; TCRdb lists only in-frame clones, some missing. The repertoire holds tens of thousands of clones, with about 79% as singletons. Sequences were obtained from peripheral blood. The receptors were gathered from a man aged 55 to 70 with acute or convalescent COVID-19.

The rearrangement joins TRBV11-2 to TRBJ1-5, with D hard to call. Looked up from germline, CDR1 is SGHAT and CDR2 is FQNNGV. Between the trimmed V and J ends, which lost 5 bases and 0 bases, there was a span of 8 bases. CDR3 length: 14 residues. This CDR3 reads CASSLGDSNQPQHF. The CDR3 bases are TGTGCCAGCAGCCTCGGAGATAGCAATCAGCCCCAGCATTTT.

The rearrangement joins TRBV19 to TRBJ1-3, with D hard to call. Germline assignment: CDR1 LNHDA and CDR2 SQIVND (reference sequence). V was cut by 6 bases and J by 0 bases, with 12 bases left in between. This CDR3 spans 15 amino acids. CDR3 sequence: CASSKTAASGNTIYF. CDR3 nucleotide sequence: TGTGCCAGTAGCAAGACTGCTGCCTCTGGAAACACCATATATTTT.

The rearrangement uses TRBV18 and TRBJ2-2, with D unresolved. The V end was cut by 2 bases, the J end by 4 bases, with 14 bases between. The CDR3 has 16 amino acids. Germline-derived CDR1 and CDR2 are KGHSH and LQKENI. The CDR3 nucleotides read TGTGCCAGCTCACCATATTACCAGGTTCCCACCGGGGAGCTGTTTTTT. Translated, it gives CASSPYYQVPTGELFF. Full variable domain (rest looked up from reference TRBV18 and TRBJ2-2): NAGVMQNPRHLVRRRGQEARLRCSPMKGHSHVYWYRQLPEEGLKFMVYLQKENIIDESGMPKERFSAEFPKEGPSILRIQQVVRGDSAAYFCASSPYYQVPTGELFFGEGSRLTVL.

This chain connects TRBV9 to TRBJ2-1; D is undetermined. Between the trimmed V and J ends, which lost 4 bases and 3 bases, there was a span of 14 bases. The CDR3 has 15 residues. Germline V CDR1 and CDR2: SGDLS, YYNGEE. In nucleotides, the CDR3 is TGTGCCAGCAGCCGAAACTGGGCCAGCTACAATGAGCAGTTCTTC. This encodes CASSRNWASYNEQFF.

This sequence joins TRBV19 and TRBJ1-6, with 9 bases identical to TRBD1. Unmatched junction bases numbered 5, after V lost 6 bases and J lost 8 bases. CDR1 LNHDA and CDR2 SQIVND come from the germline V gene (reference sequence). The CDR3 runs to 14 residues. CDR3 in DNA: TGTGCCAGTAGCGGACAGGGGTGGGATTCACCCCTCCACTTT. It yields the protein CASSGQGWDSPLHF.

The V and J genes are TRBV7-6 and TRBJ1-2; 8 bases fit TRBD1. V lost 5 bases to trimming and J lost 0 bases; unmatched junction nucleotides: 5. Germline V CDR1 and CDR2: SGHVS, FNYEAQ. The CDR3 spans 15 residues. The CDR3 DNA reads TGTGCCAGCAGCCAAGGGACAGGTTCTAACTATGGCTACACCTTC. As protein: CASSQGTGSNYGYTF.

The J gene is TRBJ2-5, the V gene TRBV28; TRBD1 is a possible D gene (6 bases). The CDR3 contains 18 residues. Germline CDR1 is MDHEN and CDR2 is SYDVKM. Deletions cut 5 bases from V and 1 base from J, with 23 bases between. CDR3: CASSPSSTGRWGQETQYF. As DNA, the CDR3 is TGTGCCAGCAGTCCTTCCTCGACAGGTCGGTGGGGCCAAGAGACCCAGTACTTC.

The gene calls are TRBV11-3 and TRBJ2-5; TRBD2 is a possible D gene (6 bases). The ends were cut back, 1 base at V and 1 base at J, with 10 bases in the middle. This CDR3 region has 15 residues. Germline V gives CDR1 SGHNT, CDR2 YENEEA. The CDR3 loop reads CASSLGTTLQETQYF. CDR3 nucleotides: TGTGCCAGCAGCTTAGGGACTACACTCCAAGAGACCCAGTACTTC.

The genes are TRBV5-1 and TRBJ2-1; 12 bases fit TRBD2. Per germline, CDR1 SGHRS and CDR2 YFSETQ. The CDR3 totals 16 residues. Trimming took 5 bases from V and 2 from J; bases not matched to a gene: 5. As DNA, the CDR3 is TGCGCCAGCAGTCGACTAGCGGGGGCGGCCTACAATGAGCAGTTCTTC. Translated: CASSRLAGAAYNEQFF. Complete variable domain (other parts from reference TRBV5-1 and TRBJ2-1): KAGVTQTPRYLIKTRGQQVTLSCSPISGHRSVSWYQQTPGQGLQFLFEYFSETQRNKGNFPGRFSGRQFSNSRSEMNVSTLELGDSALYLCASSRLAGAAYNEQFFGPGTRLTVL.

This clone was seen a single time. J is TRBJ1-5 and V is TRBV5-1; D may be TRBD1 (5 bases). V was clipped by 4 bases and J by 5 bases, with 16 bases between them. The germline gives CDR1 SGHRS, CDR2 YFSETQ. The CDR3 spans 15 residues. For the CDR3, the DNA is TGCGCCAGCAGCCTCGAGGGAGGGGAGTATCAGCCCCAGCATTTT. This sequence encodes CASSLEGGEYQPQHF. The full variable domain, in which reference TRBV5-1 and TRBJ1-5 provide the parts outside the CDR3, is KAGVTQTPRYLIKTRGQQVTLSCSPISGHRSVSWYQQTPGQGLQFLFEYFSETQRNKGNFPGRFSGRQFSNSRSEMNVSTLELGDSALYLCASSLEGGEYQPQHFGDGTRLSIL.

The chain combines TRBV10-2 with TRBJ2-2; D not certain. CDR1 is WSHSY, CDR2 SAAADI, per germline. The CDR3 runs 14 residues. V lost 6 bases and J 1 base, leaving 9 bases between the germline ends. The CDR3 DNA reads TGCGCCAGCAGACCGGCAGGGAACACCGGGGAGCTGTTTTTT. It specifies CASRPAGNTGELFF.

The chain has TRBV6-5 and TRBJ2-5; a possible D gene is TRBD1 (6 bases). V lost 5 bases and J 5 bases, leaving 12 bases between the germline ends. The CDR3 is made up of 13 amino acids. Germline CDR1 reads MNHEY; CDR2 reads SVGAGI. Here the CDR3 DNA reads TGTGCCAGCAGTACAGGGTTGATCGAGACCCAGTACTTC. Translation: CASSTGLIETQYF.

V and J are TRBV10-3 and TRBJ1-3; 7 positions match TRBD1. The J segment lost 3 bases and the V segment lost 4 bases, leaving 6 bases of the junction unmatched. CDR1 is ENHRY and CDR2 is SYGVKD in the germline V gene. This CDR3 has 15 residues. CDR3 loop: CAISVGNRGGNTIYF. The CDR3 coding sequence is TGTGCCATCAGTGTCGGGAACAGGGGTGGAAACACCATATATTTT.

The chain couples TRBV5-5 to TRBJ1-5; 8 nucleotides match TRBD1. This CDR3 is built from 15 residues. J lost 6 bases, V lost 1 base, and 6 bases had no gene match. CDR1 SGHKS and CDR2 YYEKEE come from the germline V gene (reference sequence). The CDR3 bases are TGTGCCAGCAGCTTGACAGGGGGAGGAGGTCAGCCCCAGCATTTT. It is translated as CASSLTGGGGQPQHF.

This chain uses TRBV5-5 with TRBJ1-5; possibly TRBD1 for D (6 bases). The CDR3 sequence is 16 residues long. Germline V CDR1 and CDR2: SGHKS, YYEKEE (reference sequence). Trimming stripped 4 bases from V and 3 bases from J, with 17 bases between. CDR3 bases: TGTGCCAGCAGCCGCGCCTCAGGGGCCGTCAATCAGCCCCAGCATTTT. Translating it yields CASSRASGAVNQPQHF.